Sequencing of this T cell receptor (beta chain) was carried out in a study of somatic mutations in cytotoxic T cells in rheumatoid arthritis. About the research overall: Patients had around 31 ml EDTA blood drawn right after diagnosis, before any treatment. There were some V beta antibody-stained T-cell populations flow-sorted at nearly 100% purity, and these included V beta1+ cells sequenced for TCRB. Study-wide points: CD8+ T-cell clonality showed no significant difference between rheumatoid arthritis patients and age-matched healthy controls. Just what the expanded CD8+ clones targeted, in terms of antigens, remained unknown.

This clone has just one count. Its target is unknown. V dropped 2 bases and J dropped 5; count of bases not matched to a gene: 6. Germline lookup yields CDR1 SGHDT and CDR2 YYEEEE. The CDR3 runs 15 residues. Profiling relied on immunoSEQ multiplex PCR, and the TCRdb table lists in-frame clones only, not all of them. The sample yields about 23,000 clones, just under 80% seen once. This TCR derives from an adult with rheumatoid arthritis. Sample: CD8+ T cells sorted from blood. The V and J genes are TRBV5-6 and TRBJ1-2, with 10 nucleotides matching TRBD1. CDR3 region: CASSLRTGGWYGYTF. The CDR3 DNA follows: TGTGCCAGCAGCTTACGGACAGGGGGATGGTATGGCTACACCTTC. Together with reference TRBV5-6 and TRBJ1-2, the CDR3 gives the full variable domain: DAGVTQSPTHLIKTRGQQVTLRCSPKSGHDTVSWYQQALGQGPQFIFQYYEEEERQRGNFPDRFSGHQFPNYSSELNVNALLLGDSALYLCASSLRTGGWYGYTFGSGTRLTVV.